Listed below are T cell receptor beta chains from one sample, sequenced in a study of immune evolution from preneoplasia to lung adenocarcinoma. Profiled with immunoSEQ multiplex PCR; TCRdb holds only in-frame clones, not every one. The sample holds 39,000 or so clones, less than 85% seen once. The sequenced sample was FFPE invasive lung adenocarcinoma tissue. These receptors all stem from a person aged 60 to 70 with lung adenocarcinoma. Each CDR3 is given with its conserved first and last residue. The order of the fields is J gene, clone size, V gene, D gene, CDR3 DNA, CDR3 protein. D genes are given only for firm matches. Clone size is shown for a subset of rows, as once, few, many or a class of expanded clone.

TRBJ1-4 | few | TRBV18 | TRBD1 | TGTGCCAGCTCACGTCCCGGGACAGGGAATGAAAAACTGTTTTTT | CASSRPGTGNEKLFF
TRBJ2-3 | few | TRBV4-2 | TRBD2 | TGTGCCAGCAGCCCCCTGACTAGCGGGGGCACAGATACGCAGTATTTT | CASSPLTSGGTDTQYF
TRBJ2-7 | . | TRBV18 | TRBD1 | TGTGCCAGCTCATCCCCGGGACAGGGGGCCTACGAGCAGTACTTC | CASSSPGQGAYEQYF
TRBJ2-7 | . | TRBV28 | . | TGTGCCAGCAGGAATAACGACCTCGGACTCTCCTACGAGCAGTACTTC | CASRNNDLGLSYEQYF
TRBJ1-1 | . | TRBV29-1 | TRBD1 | TGCAGCGTTGCACCAGGGGGCACTGAAGCTTTCTTT | CSVAPGGTEAFF
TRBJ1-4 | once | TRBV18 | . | TGTGCCAGCTCACCCCGGGCAGCGTTAGATGAAAAACTGTTTTTT | CASSPRAALDEKLFF
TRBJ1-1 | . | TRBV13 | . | TGTGCCAGCCTCCTGGGGTCTCAGGACACTGAAGCTTTCTTT | CASLLGSQDTEAFF
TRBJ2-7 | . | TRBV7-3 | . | TGTGCCAGCAGCCCCACCCCAGGGGCAGGATACGAGCAGTACTTC | CASSPTPGAGYEQYF
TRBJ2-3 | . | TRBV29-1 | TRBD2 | TGCAGCGTTGAAAGACTAGCGGGAGGGGACACAGATACGCAGTATTTT | CSVERLAGGDTDTQYF
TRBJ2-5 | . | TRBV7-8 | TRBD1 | TGTGCCAGCAGCTCGGGACAGTTAGGATCCCAGTACTTC | CASSSGQLGSQYF
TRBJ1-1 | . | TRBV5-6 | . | TGTGCCAGCAGCTTGCGGACGGGCTGGGGCACTGAAGCTTTCTTT | CASSLRTGWGTEAFF
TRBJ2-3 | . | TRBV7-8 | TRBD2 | TGTGCCAGCAGCTCCGGACTAGCGGGATGGACGGATACGCAGTATTTT | CASSSGLAGWTDTQYF
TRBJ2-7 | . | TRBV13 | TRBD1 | TGTGCCAGCAGCCGAAACCCCGGGACAGGCAACTACGAGCAGTACTTC | CASSRNPGTGNYEQYF
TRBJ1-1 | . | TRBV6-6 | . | TGTGCCAGCAGTCGTGACACTGAAGCTTTCTTT | CASSRDTEAFF
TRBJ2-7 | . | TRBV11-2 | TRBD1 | TGTGCCAGCAGCTTTATCTTTCGGGACAGGCACGCCGAGCAGTACTTC | CASSFIFRDRHAEQYF
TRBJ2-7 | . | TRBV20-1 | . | TGCAGTGTAAAAGCTACCTACGAGCAGTACTTC | CSVKATYEQYF
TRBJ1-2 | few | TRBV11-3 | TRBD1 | TGTGCCAGCAGCTCCCAGGGGGCTCGGGGCTACACCTTC | CASSSQGARGYTF
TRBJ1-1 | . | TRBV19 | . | TGTGCCAGTAGTATTATTCCAGGGAACACTGAAGCTTTCTTT | CASSIIPGNTEAFF
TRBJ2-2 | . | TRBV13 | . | TGTGCCAGCAGCGGCCCCGAAGGGTGGAACGGGGAGCTGTTTTTT | CASSGPEGWNGELFF
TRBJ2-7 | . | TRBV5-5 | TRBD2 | TGTGCCAGCAGCTTTACGGGACTAGCTCCCCTCGAGCAGTACTTC | CASSFTGLAPLEQYF
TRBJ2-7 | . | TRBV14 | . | TGTGCCAGCAGCCAAGGGGCCAGGGGTGGCTACGAGCAGTACTTC | CASSQGARGGYEQYF
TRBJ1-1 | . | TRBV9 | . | TGTGCCAGCAGCCCCGGACATGGGGACACTGAAGCTTTCTTT | CASSPGHGDTEAFF
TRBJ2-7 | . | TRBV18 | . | TGTGCCAGCTCACTAGAGGGGGGCGCGACCTACGAGCAGTACTTC | CASSLEGGATYEQYF
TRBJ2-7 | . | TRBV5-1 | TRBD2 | TGCGCCAGCAGCCGGCCCCGGGAGGGCCTGTCCTACGAGCAGTACTTC | CASSRPREGLSYEQYF
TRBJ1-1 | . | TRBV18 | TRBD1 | TGTGCCAGCTCACCTACAGGGGGCGCATGGACTGAAGCTTTCTTT | CASSPTGGAWTEAFF
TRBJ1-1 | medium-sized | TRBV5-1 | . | TGCGCCAGCAGCTTGAGGGAGAACACTGAAGCTTTCTTT | CASSLRENTEAFF
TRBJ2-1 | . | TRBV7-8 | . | TGTGCCTCAGGAAGCGCATACAATGAGCAGTTCTTC | CASGSAYNEQFF
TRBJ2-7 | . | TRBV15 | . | TGTGCCACCAGCAGAATAGACAGGAGCTCCTACGAGCAGTACTTC | CATSRIDRSSYEQYF